This T cell receptor (beta chain) was recovered during a study of blood T cell repertoires in COVID-19. Under the authors' procedure: Amplification with reference gene primers provided the estimates of nucleated cell counts. Profiled with immunoSEQ multiplex PCR; TCRdb holds only in-frame clones, not every one. The V and J calls and clone size are taken from that table; D and trimming were inferred from the DNA. The sample lists roughly 250,000 clones, 87% seen once, with roughly 7% in the top ten. Source material: peripheral blood. The TCR sequence derives from a man in his 60s who had recovered from COVID-19.

The CDR3 protein is CASSQEGLAGAQYF. CDR3 coding DNA: TGTGCCAGCAGCCAAGAGGGACTGGCCGGGGCCCAGTACTTC. The chain links TRBV4-2 to TRBJ2-5; D may be TRBD2 (6 bases). The CDR3 contains 14 residues. Germline CDR1 reads LGHNA; CDR2 reads YNFKEQ. V dropped 0 bases and J dropped 9 bases, with 14 bases sitting between them.